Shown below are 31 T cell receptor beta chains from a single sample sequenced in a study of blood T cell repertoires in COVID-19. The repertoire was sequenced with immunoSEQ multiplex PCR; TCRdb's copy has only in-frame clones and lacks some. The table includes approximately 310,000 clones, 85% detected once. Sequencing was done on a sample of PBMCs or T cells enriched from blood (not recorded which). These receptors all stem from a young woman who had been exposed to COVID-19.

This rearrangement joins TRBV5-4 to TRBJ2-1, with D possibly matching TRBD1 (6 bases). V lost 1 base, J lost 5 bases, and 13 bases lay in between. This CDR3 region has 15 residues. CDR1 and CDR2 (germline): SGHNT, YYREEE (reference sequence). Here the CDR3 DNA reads TGTGCCAGCAGCTTGTACGGGTCAGGGGACAATGAGCAGTTCTTC. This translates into CASSLYGSGDNEQFF.

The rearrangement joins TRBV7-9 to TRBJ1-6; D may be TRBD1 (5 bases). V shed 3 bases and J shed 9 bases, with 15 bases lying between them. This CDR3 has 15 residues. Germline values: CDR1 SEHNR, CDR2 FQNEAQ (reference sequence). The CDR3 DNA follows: TGTGCCAGCAGCTTGGACGGGGGTAGTGGTTCACCCCTCCACTTT. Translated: CASSLDGGSGSPLHF.

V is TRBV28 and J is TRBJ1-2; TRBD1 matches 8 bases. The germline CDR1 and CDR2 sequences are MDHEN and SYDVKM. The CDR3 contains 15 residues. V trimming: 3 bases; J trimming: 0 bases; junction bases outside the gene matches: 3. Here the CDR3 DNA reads TGTGCCAGCAGTTTTCGGGACAGGCCTAACTATGGCTACACCTTC. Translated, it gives CASSFRDRPNYGYTF.

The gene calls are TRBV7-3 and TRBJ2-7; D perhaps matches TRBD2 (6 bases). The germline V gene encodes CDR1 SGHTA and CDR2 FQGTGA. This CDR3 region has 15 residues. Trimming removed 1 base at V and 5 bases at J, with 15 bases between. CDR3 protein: CASSLMGGASDEQYF. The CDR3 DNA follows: TGTGCCAGCAGCTTAATGGGGGGAGCGTCCGACGAGCAGTACTTC.

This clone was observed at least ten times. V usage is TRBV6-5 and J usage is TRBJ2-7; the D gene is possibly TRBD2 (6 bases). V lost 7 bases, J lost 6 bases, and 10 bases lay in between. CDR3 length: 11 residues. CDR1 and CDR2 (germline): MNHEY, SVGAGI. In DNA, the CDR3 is TGTGCCAGCAACCAGGAGGGCGAGCAGTACTTC. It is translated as CASNQEGEQYF.

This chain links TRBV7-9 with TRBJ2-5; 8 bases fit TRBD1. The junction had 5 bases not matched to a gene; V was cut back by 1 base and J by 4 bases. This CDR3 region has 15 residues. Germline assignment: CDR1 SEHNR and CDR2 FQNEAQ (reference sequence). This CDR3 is CASSLVRGLVETQYF. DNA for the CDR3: TGTGCCAGCAGCTTAGTCAGGGGGCTCGTAGAGACCCAGTACTTC. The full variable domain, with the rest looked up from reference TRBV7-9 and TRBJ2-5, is DTGVSQNPRHKITKRGQNVTFRCDPISEHNRLYWYRQTLGQGPEFLTYFQNEAQLEKSRLLSDRFSAERPKGSFSTLEIQRTEQGDSAMYLCASSLVRGLVETQYFGPGTRLLVL.

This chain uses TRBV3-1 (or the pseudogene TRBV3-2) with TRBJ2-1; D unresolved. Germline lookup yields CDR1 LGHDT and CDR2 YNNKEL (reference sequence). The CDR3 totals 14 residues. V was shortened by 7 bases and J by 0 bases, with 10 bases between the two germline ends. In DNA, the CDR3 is TGTGCCAGCACGAGACTCAGCTCCTACAATGAGCAGTTCTTC. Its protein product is CASTRLSSYNEQFF.

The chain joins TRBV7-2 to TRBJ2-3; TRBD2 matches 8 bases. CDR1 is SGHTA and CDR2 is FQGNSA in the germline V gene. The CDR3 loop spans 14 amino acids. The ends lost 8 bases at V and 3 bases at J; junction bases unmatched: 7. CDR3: CASRGGKRTDTQYF. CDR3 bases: TGTGCCAGCCGCGGGGGGAAACGTACAGATACGCAGTATTTT.

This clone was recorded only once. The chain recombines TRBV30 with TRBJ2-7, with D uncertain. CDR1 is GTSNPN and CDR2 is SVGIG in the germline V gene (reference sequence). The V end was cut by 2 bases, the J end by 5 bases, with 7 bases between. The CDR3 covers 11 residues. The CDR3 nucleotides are TGTGCCTGGAGTCCCCGGGACGAGCAGTACTTC. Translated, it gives CAWSPRDEQYF.

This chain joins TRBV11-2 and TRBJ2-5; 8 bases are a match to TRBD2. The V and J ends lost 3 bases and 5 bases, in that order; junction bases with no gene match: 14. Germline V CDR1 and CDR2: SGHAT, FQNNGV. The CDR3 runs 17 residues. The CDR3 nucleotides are TGTGCCAGCAGCTTGGTACCTCGGGGGGGCCTGGGGGAGACCCAGTACTTC. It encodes CASSLVPRGGLGETQYF. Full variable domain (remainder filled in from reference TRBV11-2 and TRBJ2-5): EAGVAQSPRYKIIEKRQSVAFWCNPISGHATLYWYQQILGQGPKLLIQFQNNGVVDDSQLPKDRFSAERLKGVDSTLKIQPAKLEDSAVYLCASSLVPRGGLGETQYFGPGTRLLVL.

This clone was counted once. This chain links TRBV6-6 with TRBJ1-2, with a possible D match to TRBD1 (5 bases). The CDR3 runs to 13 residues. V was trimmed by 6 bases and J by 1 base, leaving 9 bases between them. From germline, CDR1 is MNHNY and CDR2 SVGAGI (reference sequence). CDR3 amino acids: CASRRQINYGYTF. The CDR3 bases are TGTGCCAGCAGGCGACAGATTAACTATGGCTACACCTTC.

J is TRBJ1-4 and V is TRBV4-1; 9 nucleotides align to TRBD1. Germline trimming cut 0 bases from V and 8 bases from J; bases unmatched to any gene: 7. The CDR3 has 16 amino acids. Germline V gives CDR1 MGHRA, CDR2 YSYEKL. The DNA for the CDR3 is TGCGCCAGCAGCCAAGAGAAAGGGACAGGGTTGGAAAAACTGTTTTTT. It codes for CASSQEKGTGLEKLFF.

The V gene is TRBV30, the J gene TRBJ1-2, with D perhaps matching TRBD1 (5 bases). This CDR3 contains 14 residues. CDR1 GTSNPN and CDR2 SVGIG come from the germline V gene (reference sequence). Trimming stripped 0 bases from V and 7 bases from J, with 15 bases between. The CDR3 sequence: CAWSVQGSSTGYTF. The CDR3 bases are TGTGCCTGGAGTGTTCAGGGAAGTTCGACTGGCTACACCTTC.

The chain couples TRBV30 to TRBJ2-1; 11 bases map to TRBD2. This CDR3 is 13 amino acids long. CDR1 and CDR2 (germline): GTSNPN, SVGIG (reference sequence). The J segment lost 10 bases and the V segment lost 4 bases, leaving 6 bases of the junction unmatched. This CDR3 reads CAWKTSGSREQFF. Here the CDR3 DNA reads TGTGCCTGGAAAACTAGCGGGAGCCGCGAGCAGTTCTTC.

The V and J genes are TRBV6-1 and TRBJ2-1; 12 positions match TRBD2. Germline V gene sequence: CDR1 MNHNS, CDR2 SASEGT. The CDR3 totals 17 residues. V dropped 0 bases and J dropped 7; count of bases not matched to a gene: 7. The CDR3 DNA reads TGTGCCAGCAGTGAAGCTGGCAGACTAGCGGGAGCAAATGAGCAGTTCTTC. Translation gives CASSEAGRLAGANEQFF.

The CDR3 sequence: CASSHSVGGPENEQYF. The DNA for the CDR3 is TGTGCCAGCAGCCACTCGGTGGGAGGGCCGGAAAACGAGCAGTACTTC. This sequence joins TRBV3-1 (or the pseudogene TRBV3-2) and TRBJ2-7; 7 bases agree with TRBD2. J lost 5 bases, V lost 3 bases, and 13 bases had no gene match. Germline CDR1 and CDR2: LGHDT and YNNKEL (reference sequence). The CDR3 consists of 16 residues.

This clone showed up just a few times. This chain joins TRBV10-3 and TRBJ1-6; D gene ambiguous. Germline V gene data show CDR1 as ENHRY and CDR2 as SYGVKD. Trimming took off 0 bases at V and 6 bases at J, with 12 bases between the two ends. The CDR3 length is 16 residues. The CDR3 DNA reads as TGTGCCATCAGTGAGTCGGCGGGTACGGGTAATTCACCCCTCCACTTT. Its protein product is CAISESAGTGNSPLHF.

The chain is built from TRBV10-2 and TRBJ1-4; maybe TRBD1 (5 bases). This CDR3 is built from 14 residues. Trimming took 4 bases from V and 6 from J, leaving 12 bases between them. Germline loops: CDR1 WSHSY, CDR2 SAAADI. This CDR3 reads CASSVRTGDEKLFF. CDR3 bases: TGCGCCAGCAGTGTGCGAACAGGTGATGAAAAACTGTTTTTT.

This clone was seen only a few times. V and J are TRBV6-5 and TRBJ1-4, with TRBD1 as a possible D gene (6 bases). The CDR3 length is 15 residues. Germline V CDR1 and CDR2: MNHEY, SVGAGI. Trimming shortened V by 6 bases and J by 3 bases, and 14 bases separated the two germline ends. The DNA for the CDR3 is TGTGCCAGCAGGGCCACAGGGATCCCTAATGAAAAACTGTTTTTT. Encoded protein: CASRATGIPNEKLFF.

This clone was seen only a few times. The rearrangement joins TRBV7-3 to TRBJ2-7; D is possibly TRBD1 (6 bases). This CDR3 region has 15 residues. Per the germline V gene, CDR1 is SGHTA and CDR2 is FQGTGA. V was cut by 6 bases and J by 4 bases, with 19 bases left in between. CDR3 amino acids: CASRTTGSREYEQYF. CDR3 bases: TGTGCCAGCAGGACCACAGGGAGTCGAGAGTACGAGCAGTACTTC.

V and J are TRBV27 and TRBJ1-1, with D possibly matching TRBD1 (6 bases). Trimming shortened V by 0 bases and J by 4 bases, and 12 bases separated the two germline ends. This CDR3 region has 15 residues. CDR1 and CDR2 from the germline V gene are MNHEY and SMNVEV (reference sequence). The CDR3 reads CASSLSQGLLTEAFF. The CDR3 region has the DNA TGTGCCAGCAGTTTATCGCAGGGGCTCCTCACTGAAGCTTTCTTT.

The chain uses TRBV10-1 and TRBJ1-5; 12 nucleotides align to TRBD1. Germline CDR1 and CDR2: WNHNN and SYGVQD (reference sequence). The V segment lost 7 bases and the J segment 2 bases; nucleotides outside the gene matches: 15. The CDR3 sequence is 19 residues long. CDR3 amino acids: CASNQRRGQGAQGNQPQHF. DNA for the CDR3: TGCGCCAGCAACCAAAGACGGGGACAGGGGGCGCAAGGCAATCAGCCCCAGCATTTT.

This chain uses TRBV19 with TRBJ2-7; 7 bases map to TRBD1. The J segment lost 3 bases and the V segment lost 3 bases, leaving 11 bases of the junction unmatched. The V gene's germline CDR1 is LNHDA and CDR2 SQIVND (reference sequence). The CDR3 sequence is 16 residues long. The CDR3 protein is CASSMEHRGPFYEQYF. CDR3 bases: TGTGCCAGTAGTATGGAACACAGGGGACCTTTCTACGAGCAGTACTTC.

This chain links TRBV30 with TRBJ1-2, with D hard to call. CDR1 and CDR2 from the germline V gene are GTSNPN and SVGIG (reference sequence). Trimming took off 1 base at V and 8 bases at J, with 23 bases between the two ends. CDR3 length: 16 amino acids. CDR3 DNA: TGTGCCTGGAGTGGGTACGGGAGGGAGGGCTATGGAGGCTACACCTTC. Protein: CAWSGYGREGYGGYTF.

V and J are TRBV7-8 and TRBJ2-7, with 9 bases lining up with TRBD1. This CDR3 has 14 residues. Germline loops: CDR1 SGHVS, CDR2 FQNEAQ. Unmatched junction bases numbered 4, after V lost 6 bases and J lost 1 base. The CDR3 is CASRPGTGSYEQYF. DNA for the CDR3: TGTGCCAGCAGACCGGGGACAGGGTCCTACGAGCAGTACTTC.

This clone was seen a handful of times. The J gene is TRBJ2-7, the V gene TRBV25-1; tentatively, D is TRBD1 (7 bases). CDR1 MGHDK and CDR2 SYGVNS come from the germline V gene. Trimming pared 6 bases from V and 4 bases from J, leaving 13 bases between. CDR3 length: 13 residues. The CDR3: CASRGGGRYEQYF. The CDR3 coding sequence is TGTGCCAGCAGAGGAGGGGGCCGTTACGAGCAGTACTTC.

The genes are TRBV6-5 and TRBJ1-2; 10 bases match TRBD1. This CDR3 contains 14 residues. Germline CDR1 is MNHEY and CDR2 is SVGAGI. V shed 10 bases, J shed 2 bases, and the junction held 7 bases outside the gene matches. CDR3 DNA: TGTGCCACAACCTTGGGACAGGGGAACTATGGCTACACCTTC. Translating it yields CATTLGQGNYGYTF.

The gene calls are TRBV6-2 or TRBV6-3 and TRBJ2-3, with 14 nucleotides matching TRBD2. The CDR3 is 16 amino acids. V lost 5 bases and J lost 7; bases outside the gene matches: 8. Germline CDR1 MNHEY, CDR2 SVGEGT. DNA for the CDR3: TGTGCCAGCAGTACCGGACTAGCGGGGGGCATCTATACGCAGTATTTT. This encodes CASSTGLAGGIYTQYF.

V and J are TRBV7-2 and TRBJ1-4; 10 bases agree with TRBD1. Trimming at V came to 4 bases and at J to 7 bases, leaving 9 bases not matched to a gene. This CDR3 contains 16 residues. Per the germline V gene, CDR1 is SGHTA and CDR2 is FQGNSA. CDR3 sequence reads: CASSSPRQGAGEKLFF. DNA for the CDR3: TGTGCCAGCAGCTCGCCAAGACAGGGGGCGGGTGAAAAACTGTTTTTT.

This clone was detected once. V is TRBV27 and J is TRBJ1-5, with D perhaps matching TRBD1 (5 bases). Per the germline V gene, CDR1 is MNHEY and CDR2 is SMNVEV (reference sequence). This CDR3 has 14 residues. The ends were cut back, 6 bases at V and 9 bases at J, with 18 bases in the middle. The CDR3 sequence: CASRSGLKGWPQHF. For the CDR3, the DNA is TGTGCCAGCAGGTCGGGACTTAAAGGTTGGCCCCAGCATTTT.

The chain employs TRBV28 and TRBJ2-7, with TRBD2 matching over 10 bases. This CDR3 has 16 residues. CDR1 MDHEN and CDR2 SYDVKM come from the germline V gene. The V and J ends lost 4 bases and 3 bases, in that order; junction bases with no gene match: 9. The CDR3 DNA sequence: TGTGCCAGCAGTTCTAGTTTATCTAGCGGGAGCTACGAGCAGTACTTC. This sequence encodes CASSSSLSSGSYEQYF. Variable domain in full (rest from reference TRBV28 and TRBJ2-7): DVKVTQSSRYLVKRTGEKVFLECVQDMDHENMFWYRQDPGLGLRLIYFSYDVKMKEKGDIPEGYSVSREKKERFSLILESASTNQTSMYLCASSSSLSSGSYEQYFGPGTRLTVT.